The clone carrying this TCR beta chain came up a few times. The germline V and J ends were trimmed by 5 bases and 2 bases, with 12 bases remaining between them. Per germline, CDR1 ENHRY and CDR2 SYGVKD. The CDR3 contains 14 residues. This sample was taken from a study of blood T cell repertoires in COVID-19. Study as a whole: The origin of the acute and convalescent COVID-19 samples was the United States, Italy and Spain.

Clones were read by immunoSEQ multiplex PCR, and TCRdb kept only the in-frame ones, dropping some. The sample has about 160,000 clones, approximately 84% seen once. The sequence was obtained from a woman older than 75 with acute or convalescent COVID-19. The specimen sequenced was peripheral blood. V usage is TRBV10-3 and J usage is TRBJ1-1; possible D gene TRBD1, 6 bases. In DNA, the CDR3 is TGTGCCATCAGTTACACAGGGCCCAACACTGAAGCTTTCTTT. It yields the protein CAISYTGPNTEAFF.